The entry below describes one T cell receptor (beta chain). Its antigen remains unidentified. No qualities accompany the bases; no much larger clone lies one base away. As encoded in the germline V gene, CDR1 is SGHNT while CDR2 is YENEEA. Measured from the cysteine to the phenylalanine, the CDR3 is 18 residues long. Here the CDR3 DNA is all that survives: 54 bases in frame from base 1. Here V drops 5 bases and J drops 2 bases, and the junction holds 14 bases not matched to any gene. These data come from a study of OX40 agonist ivuxolimab in advanced cancers. For the study in its entirety: Ivuxolimab was an agonistic, fully human IgG2 monoclonal antibody directed against OX40 (CD134), a costimulatory receptor. The paper covers the monotherapy dose-escalation part of the phase I ivuxolimab trial, which included N ≈ 50 patients. Of the approximately 50 dose-escalation patients, hepatocellular carcinoma was present in around 20, melanoma in approximately 15, renal cell carcinoma in 9 and head and neck cancer in 9. Intravenous ivuxolimab was administered to patients every 2 weeks at six dose levels: 0.01, 0.1, 0.3, 1.5, 3 and 10 mg/kg. Peripheral TCRbeta sequencing aimed to test whether ivuxolimab altered TCR sequence diversity and caused clonal T-cell expansion. Patients were allowed to have had prior anti-PD-1, anti-PD-L1 or anti-CTLA-4 therapy, and 40% of the dose-escalation patients had been treated with checkpoint inhibitors. Partial responses occurred in three dose-escalation patients, of whom one had hepatocellular carcinoma and two had cutaneous melanoma. In the dose-escalation cohort, roughly 80% of patients were male, and the mean age was approximately 64 years, with a range of about 20 to 90.

The trial excluded patients who had a history of autoimmune disease or were on systemic immunosuppression. Peripheral blood for TCR sequencing was drawn from every dose cohort at baseline, at cycle 4 day 1 and at cycle 7 day 1. The samples were drawn from a first-in-human, open-label, multicenter phase I dose-escalation trial of ivuxolimab. The trial enrolled adults with locally advanced or metastatic head and neck squamous cell, hepatocellular, melanoma or renal cell carcinoma. CD4+ and CD8+ T cells were sorted separately from peripheral blood before TCR sequencing. The paper's findings and limits, for the study overall: Antigen specificity was not determined for the clonally expanded peripheral T cells. At doses of 0.1 to 3.0 mg/kg, clonal expansion of both CD4+ and CD8+ blood T cells was observed from baseline to week 6. Low levels of normalized T-cell clonal expansion were also seen in some nonresponding patients. On average, CD8+ T cells showed more expanded clones than CD4+ T cells after ivuxolimab. In the 0.1-3.0 mg/kg groups, partial responders had among the lowest normalized peripheral clonal expansion, particularly in CD8+ T cells.

Genomic DNA was extracted from sorted cells for sequencing of the TCRbeta CDR3 region. The immunoSEQ Assay was used for sequencing of TCRbeta CDR3 regions. The clones in this table, taken by TCRdb from immuneACCESS, are in-frame only. Not every clone is retained; where verified, under half of the shortfall comes from an unresolved V gene, and the cause of the rest is unknown. The sample records around 60,000 clones, 79% of which are singletons. Of the sample, under 13% is held by the ten largest clones. This receptor was obtained from an adult with an advanced solid tumor such as melanoma, head and neck, liver or kidney cancer. This specimen was CD4+ or CD8+ T cells sorted from blood, taken in a trial of the OX40 agonist ivuxolimab. This sequence uses TRBV11-3 and TRBJ2-2; TRBD1 lines up with 7 middle nucleotides. The CDR3 reads CASSPRAGTASNTGELFF. The bases are TGTGCCAGCAGCCCAAGAGCCGGGACAGCCAGCAACACCGGGGAGCTGTTTTTT.